This T cell receptor beta chain was retrieved from a study of shared clonotypes between healthy human individuals. Subsets obtained from CD4+ cells comprised CD45RA+ naive and CD45RA-negative memory cells. The CDR3 totals 16 residues. Points from the study as a whole: Genetic and exposure-history diversity was limited by the few donors.

The data were produced by immunoSEQ multiplex PCR, yet TCRdb's version contains in-frame clones alone and is incomplete. The data show approximately 2.5 million clones, 85% to 95% seen once. With respect to this clone: Its antigen is not identified.

The chain carries TRBV1 and TRBJ2-5. TRBV1 is assigned pseudogene status. The sequencing input was naive CD4+ T cells sorted from blood. Subset noted: CD45RA+ positively selected. The sequence was collected from a young man in good health. The DNA for the CDR3 is TGCACCAGCAGCCAAGATCAAAGCGGAAAGGGGGAGACCCAGTACTTC. It yields the protein CTSSQDQSGKGETQYF.